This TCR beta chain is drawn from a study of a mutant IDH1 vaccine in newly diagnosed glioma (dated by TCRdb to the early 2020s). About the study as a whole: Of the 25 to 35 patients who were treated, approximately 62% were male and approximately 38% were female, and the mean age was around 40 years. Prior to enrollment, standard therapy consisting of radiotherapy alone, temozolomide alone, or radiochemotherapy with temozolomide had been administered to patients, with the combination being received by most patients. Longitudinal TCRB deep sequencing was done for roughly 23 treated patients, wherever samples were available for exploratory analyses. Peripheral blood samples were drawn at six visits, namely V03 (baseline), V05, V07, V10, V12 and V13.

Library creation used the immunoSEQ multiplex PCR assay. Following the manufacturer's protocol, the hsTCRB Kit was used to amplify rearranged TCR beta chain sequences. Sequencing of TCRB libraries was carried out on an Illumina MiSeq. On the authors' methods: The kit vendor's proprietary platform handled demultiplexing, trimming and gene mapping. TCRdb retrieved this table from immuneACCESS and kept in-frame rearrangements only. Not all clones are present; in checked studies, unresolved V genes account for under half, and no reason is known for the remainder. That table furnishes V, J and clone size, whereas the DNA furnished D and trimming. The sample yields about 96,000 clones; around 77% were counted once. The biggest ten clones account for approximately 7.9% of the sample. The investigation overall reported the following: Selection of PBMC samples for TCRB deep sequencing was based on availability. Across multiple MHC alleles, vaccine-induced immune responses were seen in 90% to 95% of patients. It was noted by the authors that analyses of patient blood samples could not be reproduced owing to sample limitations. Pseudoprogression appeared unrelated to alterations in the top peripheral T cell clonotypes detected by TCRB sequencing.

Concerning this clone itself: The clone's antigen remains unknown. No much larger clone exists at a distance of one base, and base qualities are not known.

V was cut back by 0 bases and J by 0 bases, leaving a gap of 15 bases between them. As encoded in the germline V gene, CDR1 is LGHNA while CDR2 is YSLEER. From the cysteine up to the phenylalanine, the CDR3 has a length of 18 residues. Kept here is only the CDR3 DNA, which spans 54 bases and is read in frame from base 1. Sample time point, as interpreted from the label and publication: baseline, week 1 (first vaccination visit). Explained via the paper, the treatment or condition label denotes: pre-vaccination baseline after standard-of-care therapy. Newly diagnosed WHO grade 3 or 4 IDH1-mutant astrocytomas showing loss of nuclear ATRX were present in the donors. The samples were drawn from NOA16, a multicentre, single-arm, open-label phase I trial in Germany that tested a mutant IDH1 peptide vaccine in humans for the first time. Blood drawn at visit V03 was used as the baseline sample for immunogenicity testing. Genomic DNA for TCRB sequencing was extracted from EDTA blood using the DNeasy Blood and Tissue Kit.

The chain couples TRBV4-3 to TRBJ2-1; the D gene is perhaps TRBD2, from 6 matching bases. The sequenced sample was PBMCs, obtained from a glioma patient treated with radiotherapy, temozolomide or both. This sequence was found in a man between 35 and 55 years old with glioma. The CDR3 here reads CASSQDSGGDSSYNEQFF. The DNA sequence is TGCGCCAGCAGCCAAGATTCCGGGGGTGATAGCTCCTACAATGAGCAGTTCTTC.